The 18 T cell receptor beta chains presented below share a single source sample, sequenced in a study of T-cell reconstitution after alpha-beta-depleted transplantation in children. Preparing the TCRbeta library involved the use of unique molecular identifiers. From the PCR reads, TCRdb called clonotypes with MiXCR, one entry per CDR3 protein. The sample contains approximately 89,000 distinct CDR3 sequences, roughly 16% of which appear only once. The sample in question was PBMCs, mostly from graft donor cells, obtained 180 days after TCRalphabeta/CD19-depleted stem cell transplant. Receptor source: a male patient aged 2-15 years who had a stem cell transplant for acute lymphoblastic leukemia, so the T cells may come from the graft donor.

This clonotype was detected a few times. V gene TRBV6-2 or TRBV6-3 combines with J gene TRBJ2-7; 7 bases agree with TRBD1. The trim removed 7 bases at V and 4 bases at J, leaving 10 bases unmatched. This CDR3 is 14 amino acids long. Germline values: CDR1 MNHEY, CDR2 SVGEGT. The CDR3 region is CASNPGQKPYEQYF. The CDR3 region has the DNA TGTGCCAGCAACCCGGGACAGAAACCTTACGAGCAGTACTTC.

The V gene is TRBV5-1, the J gene TRBJ2-1; tentative D call: TRBD1 (5 bases). The germline gives CDR1 SGHRS, CDR2 YFSETQ. The CDR3 has 17 amino acids. Trimming took 3 bases from V and 6 from J, leaving 22 bases between them. This chain's CDR3 is CASSWPQQAERLNEQFF. CDR3 sequence (DNA): TGCGCCAGCAGCTGGCCCCAACAGGCGGAGAGGCTCAATGAGCAGTTCTTC.

This clonotype was detected ten times or more. This chain joins TRBV20-1 and TRBJ2-2, with unresolved D. Germline CDR1 DFQATT, CDR2 SNEGSKA (reference sequence). The ends were cut back, 1 base at V and 2 bases at J, with 8 bases in the middle. This CDR3 has 14 residues. CDR3 DNA: TGCAGTGCTAGAGCGTATGGTAACACCGGGGAGCTGTTTTTT. The encoded protein is CSARAYGNTGELFF.

This clonotype has a handful of counts. The rearrangement joins TRBV6-5 to TRBJ2-3; TRBD1 aligns across 7 bases. Per germline, CDR1 MNHEY and CDR2 SVGAGI. V shed 2 bases, J shed 1 base, and the junction held 3 bases outside the gene matches. There are 15 residues in the CDR3. The chain's CDR3 is CASSYTTGGTDTQYF. The CDR3 region has the DNA TGTGCCAGCAGTTACACCACAGGGGGCACAGATACGCAGTATTTT.

This sequence joins TRBV25-1 and TRBJ1-2; D remains ambiguous. In germline, CDR1 is MGHDK, CDR2 SYGVNS. The CDR3 has 14 residues. Between the trimmed V and J ends, which lost 3 bases and 6 bases, there was a span of 14 bases. CDR3 DNA sequence: TGTGCCAGCAGTGATTCCGGGTACGAGGATGGCTACACCTTC. It is translated as CASSDSGYEDGYTF.

J is TRBJ1-1 and V is TRBV5-1, with TRBD1 matching over 10 bases. The CDR3 runs 20 residues. With V trimmed by 1 base and J by 5 bases, 20 bases remained unmatched. Germline CDR1 SGHRS, CDR2 YFSETQ. The chain's CDR3 is CASSLRFGSGQGPWGTEAFF. The CDR3, as DNA: TGCGCCAGCAGCTTGAGGTTTGGGTCGGGACAGGGGCCTTGGGGGACTGAAGCTTTCTTT.

This clonotype has more than one count but fewer than ten. The chain links TRBV7-8 to TRBJ2-5; possibly TRBD1 for D (6 bases). This CDR3 has 15 amino acids. The V gene lost 5 bases and the J gene lost 6 bases, with 19 bases spanning the gap. Germline CDR1 SGHVS, CDR2 FQNEAQ. CDR3 nucleotides: TGTGCCAGCAGCCCGGAAGGGACATCGAGGAAGACCCAGTACTTC. Translated: CASSPEGTSRKTQYF.

This clonotype was detected only once. This chain connects TRBV4-3 to TRBJ2-2, with 10 bases aligning to TRBD1. V was clipped by 4 bases and J by 1 base; unmatched bases: 3. This CDR3 spans 16 amino acids. Per germline, CDR1 LGHNA and CDR2 YSLEER. The CDR3 sequence: CASSRQGAGNTGELFF. The DNA for the CDR3 is TGCGCCAGCAGCCGACAGGGGGCGGGGAACACCGGGGAGCTGTTTTTT.

The chain has TRBV10-3 and TRBJ2-1; D perhaps matches TRBD1 (6 bases). Germline V CDR1 and CDR2: ENHRY, SYGVKD. The CDR3 runs to 12 residues. Trimming took 3 bases from V and 7 from J, leaving 7 bases between them. In DNA, the CDR3 is TGTGCCATCAGTGATCAGGGGAATGAGCAGTTCTTC. Translating it yields CAISDQGNEQFF.

The V call is TRBV7-9, the J call TRBJ1-1, with no clear D. The CDR3 has 15 residues. Trimming removed 0 bases from V and 3 bases from J, with 11 bases in between. Germline V CDR1 and CDR2: SEHNR, FQNEAQ (reference sequence). This CDR3 is CASSLAGQFDTEAFF. CDR3 DNA: TGTGCCAGCAGCTTAGCGGGCCAATTTGACACTGAAGCTTTCTTT.

This clonotype came up a few times. One end of the junction fails to match germline, which may point to a read error. The chain employs TRBV7-8 and TRBJ2-1; D is possibly TRBD2 (6 bases). Germline V gene data show CDR1 as SGHVS and CDR2 as FQNEAQ. This CDR3 is built from 15 residues. CDR3 sequence: CASSLGGLSNNEQFF. DNA for the CDR3: TGTGCCAGCAGCTTAGGGGGACTCTCCAACAATGAGCAGTTCTTC.

This clonotype has a count of ten or more. The chain employs TRBV4-2 and TRBJ1-3; TRBD1 agrees at 11 bases. CDR1 and CDR2 (germline): LGHNA, YNFKEQ. The CDR3 length is 17 residues. V was clipped by 1 base and J by 4 bases; unmatched bases: 6. CDR3 region: CASSQGGQGAPGNTIYF. Here the CDR3 DNA reads TGTGCCAGCAGCCAAGGCGGACAGGGGGCGCCCGGAAACACCATATATTTT.

The chain joins TRBV5-1 to TRBJ2-4; D not certain. The CDR3 is made up of 14 amino acids. CDR1 and CDR2 (germline): SGHRS, YFSETQ. V was trimmed by 0 bases and J by 1 base, leaving 5 bases between them. In nucleotides, the CDR3 is TGCGCCAGCAGCTTGGCATTGGCCAAAAACATTCAGTACTTC. Protein: CASSLALAKNIQYF.

This clonotype has just a few counts. The chain recombines TRBV6-6 with TRBJ2-7; D is unclear. The germline V gene encodes CDR1 MNHNY and CDR2 SVGAGI (reference sequence). V was shortened by 5 bases and J by 3 bases, with 5 bases between the two germline ends. The CDR3 length is 11 residues. This CDR3 reads CASSPHYEQYF. The CDR3 DNA reads TGTGCCAGCAGTCCTCACTACGAGCAGTACTTC.

This clonotype has just a few counts. V gene TRBV7-9 combines with J gene TRBJ2-5; D may match TRBD1 or TRBD2 (5 bases each). The V gene's germline CDR1 is SEHNR and CDR2 FQNEAQ (reference sequence). The CDR3 is 15 amino acids. V was pared by 3 bases and J by 1 base, with 12 bases between. The chain's CDR3 is CASSFGQGAQETQYF. In nucleotides, the CDR3 is TGTGCCAGCAGCTTTGGCCAGGGAGCCCAAGAGACCCAGTACTTC.

The chain couples TRBV5-1 to TRBJ2-1, with 12 bases matching TRBD2. Germline V gene lookup returns CDR1 SGHRS and CDR2 YFSETQ. The CDR3 is 16 residues long. The junction had 5 bases not matched to a gene; V was cut back by 4 bases and J by 3 bases. CDR3 bases: TGCGCCAGCAGCACTGGACTAGCGGGGATCTACAATGAGCAGTTCTTC. Amino acids: CASSTGLAGIYNEQFF.

This clonotype came up a few times. CDR3 sequence: CATSRDRLAGFGSYNEQFF. The CDR3 nucleotides are TGTGCCACCAGCAGAGATCGGCTAGCGGGGTTTGGGTCCTACAATGAGCAGTTCTTC. The V call is TRBV15, the J call TRBJ2-1; 9 nucleotides line up with TRBD2. The germline V gene encodes CDR1 LNHNV and CDR2 YYDKDF (reference sequence). This CDR3 is built from 19 residues. Trimming at V came to 0 bases and at J to 1 base, leaving 10 bases not matched to a gene.

Points on this clonotype: The junction and the germline gene differ at one end; a read error may be behind it. The rearrangement links TRBV7-2 to TRBJ1-2; no clear D gene. The germline CDR1 and CDR2 sequences are SGHTA and FQGNSA. The CDR3 has 14 residues. DNA of the CDR3: TGTGCCAGCAGCACCCCCGTGACGGGCTATGGCGACACCTTC. This translates into CASSTPVTGYGDTF.